What follows is one TCR beta chain and its context. The CDR3 runs 16 residues. V was shortened by 2 bases and J by 0 bases, with 14 bases between the two germline ends. CDR1 is SQVTM, CDR2 ANQGSEA, per germline. The data are from a study of cytomegalovirus exposure and HLA in healthy donors. Study-wide context: Earlier results showed roughly 110 million unique TCR beta sequences derived from approximately 170 million T cells.

The study ran its PCR with 60 Vbeta and 13 Jbeta primers. Generated by immunoSEQ multiplex PCR, the TCRdb table keeps only in-frame clones and is missing some. The sample records approximately 150,000 clones, about four fifths being singletons. Likely unrecorded immune exposures existed in these nominally healthy donors. Source material: PBMCs. The rearrangement links TRBV29-1 to TRBJ2-1; TRBD1 might be the D (6 bases). The receptor's source is a man aged 30 to 39 in good health and CMV-seronegative. CDR3 sequence: CSVEPPGHLSYNEQFF. The CDR3 nucleotides are TGCAGCGTTGAACCCCCGGGACATCTCTCCTACAATGAGCAGTTCTTC.